This TCR beta chain appears in the sequencing data of a study of T cells in Graves' hyperthyroidism and ophthalmopathy. Note on this clonotype: No antigen is known for it.

Findings of the study overall: Before onset, ophthalmopathy was predicted by the model a median roughly 6.8 months earlier.

RNA transcripts yielded amplified TCR beta CDR3 regions. An initial round of RT-PCR targeting the TCR CDR3 relied on the HTBI primer set. MiXCR, applied by TCRdb to the multiplex PCR reads, yields one record per CDR3 protein. The sample shows roughly 290,000 distinct CDR3 sequences, 10% to 15% of them seen only once. The sample, blood from the first hyperthyroidism diagnosis, precedes any ophthalmopathy symptoms. Around 10 ml of fresh peripheral blood supplied the PBMCs. Germline V gene sequence: CDR1 LNHDA, CDR2 SQIVND (reference sequence). This CDR3 region has 13 residues. Trimming shortened V by 10 bases and J by 4 bases, and 15 bases separated the two germline ends.

V is TRBV19 and J is TRBJ2-3; D is undetermined. The source material was blood. This TCR was recovered from a woman aged 25 to 45 with Graves' hyperthyroidism that later progressed to Graves' ophthalmopathy. The CDR3: CATRSTESDTQYF. CDR3 DNA sequence: TGTGCCACCAGGAGCACAGAATCAGATACGCAGTATTTT.